This entry concerns a single T cell receptor (beta chain). Its matching antigen is unknown. The CDR3 sequence is 14 residues long. The germline V gene has CDR1 SGHVS and CDR2 FNYEAQ. V lost 5 bases and J lost 8, with 16 bases in between. The data were obtained in a study of response to subunit inactivated influenza vaccine. Study-level points and caveats: Authors suggested that a seasonal influenza vaccination recruits few new T cells each time.

TCRdb ran MiXCR on the RT-PCR reads and lists one entry per CDR3 protein. The sample has 430,000 or so distinct CDR3 sequences; over 9.5% are singletons. The source is a man over 45 who received an inactivated influenza vaccine. The source material was PBMCs from blood, sampled 35 to 45 days after vaccination. The gene calls are TRBV7-6 and TRBJ2-1, with D perhaps matching TRBD2 (6 bases). As DNA, the CDR3 is TGTGCCAGCAGCCCCGATCGACTAGTTCATGAGCAGTTCTTC. It codes for CASSPDRLVHEQFF.